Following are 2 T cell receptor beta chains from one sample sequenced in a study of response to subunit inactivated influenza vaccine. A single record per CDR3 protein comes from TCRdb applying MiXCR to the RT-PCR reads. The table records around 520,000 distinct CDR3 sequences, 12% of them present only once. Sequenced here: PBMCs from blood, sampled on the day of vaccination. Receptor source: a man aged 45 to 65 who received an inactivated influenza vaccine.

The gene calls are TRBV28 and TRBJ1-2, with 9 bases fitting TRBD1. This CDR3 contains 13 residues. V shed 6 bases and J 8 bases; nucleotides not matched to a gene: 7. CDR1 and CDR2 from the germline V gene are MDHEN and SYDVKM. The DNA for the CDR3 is TGTGCCAGCAGAGAAGGGACAGGGCTCGGCTACACCTTC. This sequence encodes CASREGTGLGYTF.

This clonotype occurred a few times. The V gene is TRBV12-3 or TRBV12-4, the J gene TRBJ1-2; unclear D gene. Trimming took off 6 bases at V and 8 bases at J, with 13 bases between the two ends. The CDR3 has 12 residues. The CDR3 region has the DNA TGTGCCAGCAGCCCACCGGACGGAGGCTACACCTTC. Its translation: CASSPPDGGYTF.